This T cell receptor beta chain was sequenced during a study of T-cell reconstitution after alpha-beta-depleted transplantation in children. A few counts support this clonotype. Unique molecular identifiers were incorporated when the TCRbeta library was constructed. TCRdb itself ran the PCR reads through MiXCR, one entry per CDR3 protein. The table has roughly 610,000 distinct CDR3 sequences, roughly 10% seen once; the top ten hold approximately 4.1%. J gave up 3 bases and V 5 bases, and 7 bases lay outside the gene matches. The germline V gene has CDR1 MDHEN and CDR2 SYDVKM. The CDR3 is 17 amino acids.

The source is a human donor who donated a stem cell graft to a child with acute myeloid leukemia. The chain couples TRBV28 to TRBJ2-1, with 13 bases identical to TRBD2. Here the sequenced sample was PBMCs from the stem cell graft donor, taken from the stem cell graft. The DNA for the CDR3 is TGTGCCAGCAGTCGGACTAGCGGGAGAGGGGGCTACAATGAGCAGTTCTTC. This codes for CASSRTSGRGGYNEQFF.